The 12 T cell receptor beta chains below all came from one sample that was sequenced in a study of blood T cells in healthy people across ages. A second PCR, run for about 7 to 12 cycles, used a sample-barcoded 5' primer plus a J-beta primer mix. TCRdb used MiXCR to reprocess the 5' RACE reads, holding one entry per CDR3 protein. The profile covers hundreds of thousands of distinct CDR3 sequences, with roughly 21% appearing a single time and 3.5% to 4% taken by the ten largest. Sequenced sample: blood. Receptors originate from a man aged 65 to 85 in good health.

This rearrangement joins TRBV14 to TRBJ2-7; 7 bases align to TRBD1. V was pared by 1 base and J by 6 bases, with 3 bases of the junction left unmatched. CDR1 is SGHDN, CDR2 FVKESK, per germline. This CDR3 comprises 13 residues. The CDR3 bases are TGTGCCAGCAGCCAAGGACAGGGTACCGAGCAGTACTTC. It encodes CASSQGQGTEQYF.

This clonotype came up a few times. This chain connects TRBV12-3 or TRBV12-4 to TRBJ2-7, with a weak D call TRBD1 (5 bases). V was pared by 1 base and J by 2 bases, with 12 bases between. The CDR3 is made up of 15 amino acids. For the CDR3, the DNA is TGTGCCAGCAGTTTAGGGCAGGGAAGTCCCTACGAGCAGTACTTC. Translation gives CASSLGQGSPYEQYF.

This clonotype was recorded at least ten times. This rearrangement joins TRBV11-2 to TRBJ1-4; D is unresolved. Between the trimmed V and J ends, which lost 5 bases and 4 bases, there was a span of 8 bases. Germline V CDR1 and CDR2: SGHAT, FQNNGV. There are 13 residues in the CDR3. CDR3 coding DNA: TGTGCCAGCAGCACCCGACTTAATGAAAAACTGTTTTTT. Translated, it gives CASSTRLNEKLFF.

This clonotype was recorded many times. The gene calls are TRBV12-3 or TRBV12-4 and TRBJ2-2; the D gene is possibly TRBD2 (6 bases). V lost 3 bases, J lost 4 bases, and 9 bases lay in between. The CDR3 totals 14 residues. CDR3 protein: CASSLGGTTGELFF. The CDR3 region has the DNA TGTGCCAGCAGTTTGGGCGGGACCACCGGGGAGCTGTTTTTT.

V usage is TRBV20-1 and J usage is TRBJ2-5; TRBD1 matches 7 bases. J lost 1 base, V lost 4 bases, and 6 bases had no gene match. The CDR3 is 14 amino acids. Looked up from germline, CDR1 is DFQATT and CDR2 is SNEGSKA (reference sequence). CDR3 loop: CSANARGIQETQYF. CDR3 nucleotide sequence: TGCAGTGCTAATGCCAGGGGGATCCAAGAGACCCAGTACTTC.

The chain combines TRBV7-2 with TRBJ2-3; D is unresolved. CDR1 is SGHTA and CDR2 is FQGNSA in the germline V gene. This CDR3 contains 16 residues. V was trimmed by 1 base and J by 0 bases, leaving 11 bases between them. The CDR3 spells CASSLDTLGSTDTQYF. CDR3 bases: TGTGCCAGCAGCTTAGATACCTTAGGAAGCACAGATACGCAGTATTTT.

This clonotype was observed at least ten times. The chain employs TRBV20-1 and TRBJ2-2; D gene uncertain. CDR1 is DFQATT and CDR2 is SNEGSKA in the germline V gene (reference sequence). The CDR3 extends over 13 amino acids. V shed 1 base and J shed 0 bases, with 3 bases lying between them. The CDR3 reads CSARGANTGELFF. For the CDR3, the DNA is TGCAGTGCTAGAGGGGCGAACACCGGGGAGCTGTTTTTT.

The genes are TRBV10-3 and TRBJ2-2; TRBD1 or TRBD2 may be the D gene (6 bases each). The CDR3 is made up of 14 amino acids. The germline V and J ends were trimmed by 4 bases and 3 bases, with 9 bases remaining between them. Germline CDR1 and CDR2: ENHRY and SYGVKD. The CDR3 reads CAISAGEDTGELFF. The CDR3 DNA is TGTGCCATCAGTGCAGGGGAGGACACCGGGGAGCTGTTTTTT.

CDR3 region: CASSRVVWEETQYF. Written as DNA, the CDR3 is TGCGCCAGCAGCCGAGTAGTTTGGGAAGAGACCCAGTACTTC. This rearrangement joins TRBV4-3 to TRBJ2-5, with no clear D. The CDR3 is 14 residues long. V was pared by 4 bases and J by 3 bases, with 12 bases between. Germline CDR1 is LGHNA and CDR2 is YSLEER.

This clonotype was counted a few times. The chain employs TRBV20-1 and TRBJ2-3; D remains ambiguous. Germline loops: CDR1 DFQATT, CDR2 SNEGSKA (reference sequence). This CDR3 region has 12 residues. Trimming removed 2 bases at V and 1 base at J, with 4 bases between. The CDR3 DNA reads TGCAGTGCTAGAAAGGGCACAGATACGCAGTATTTT. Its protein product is CSARKGTDTQYF.

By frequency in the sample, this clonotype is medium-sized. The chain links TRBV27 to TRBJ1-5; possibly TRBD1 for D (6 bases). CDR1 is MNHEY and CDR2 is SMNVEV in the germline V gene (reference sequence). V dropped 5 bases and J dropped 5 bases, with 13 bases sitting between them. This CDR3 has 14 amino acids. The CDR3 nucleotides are TGTGCCAGCAGTGCCTCAACAGGGTATCAGCCCCAGCATTTT. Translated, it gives CASSASTGYQPQHF.

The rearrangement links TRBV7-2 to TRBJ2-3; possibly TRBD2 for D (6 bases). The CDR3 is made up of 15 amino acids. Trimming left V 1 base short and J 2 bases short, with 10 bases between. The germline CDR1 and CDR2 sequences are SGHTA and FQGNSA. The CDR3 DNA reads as TGTGCCAGCAGCTTAGGGACTATAACCACAGATACGCAGTATTTT. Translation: CASSLGTITTDTQYF. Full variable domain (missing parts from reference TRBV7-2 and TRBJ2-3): GAGVSQSPSNKVTEKGKDVELRCDPISGHTALYWYRQSLGQGLEFLIYFQGNSAPDKSGLPSDRFSAERTGGSVSTLTIQRTQQEDSAVYLCASSLGTITTDTQYFGPGTRLTVL.